This entry describes one T cell receptor (beta chain). The sample is drawn from a study of blood T cell repertoires in COVID-19. Study-wide context: The study drew acute and convalescent COVID-19 samples from the United States, Italy and Spain. Sample material is recorded as cDNA or gDNA derived from T cells, B-cell-depleted T cells, or PBMCs.

CDR1 is SQVTM and CDR2 is ANQGSEA in the germline V gene. V dropped 7 bases and J dropped 5 bases, with 14 bases sitting between them. This CDR3 comprises 12 residues. In the original analysis: The authors estimated nucleated cell counts from reference gene primer amplification. Sequenced by immunoSEQ multiplex PCR; TCRdb stores in-frame clones only, minus some. D and trimming come from the DNA, and the V and J calls and clone size come from that table. This sample has 250,000 or so clones, with roughly 88% found just once. This receptor was identified in a middle-aged woman with acute COVID-19. This chain links TRBV29-1 with TRBJ2-5; D is possibly TRBD1 (5 bases). Sequenced sample: PBMCs or T cells enriched from blood (not recorded which). CDR3 residues: CSAGRGWETQYF. CDR3 bases: TGCAGCGCTGGAAGGGGCTGGGAGACCCAGTACTTC.